Listed here are 7 T cell receptor beta chains from one sample, sequenced in a study of cytotoxic CD8 clonotypes in ibrutinib-treated CLL. The table came from immunoSEQ multiplex PCR; TCRdb's copy has only in-frame clones and leaves some out. Among under 300,000 clones listed, around 77% were seen once. The sequencing here drew on PBMCs, taken at disease progression, from a patient treated with ibrutinib. These receptors were taken from a human donor with chronic lymphocytic leukemia.

This chain joins TRBV14 and TRBJ1-2, with 8 bases fitting TRBD1. This CDR3 has 12 residues. Germline CDR1 SGHDN, CDR2 FVKESK. The trim removed 1 base at V and 8 bases at J, leaving 0 bases unmatched. The CDR3 nucleotides are TGTGCCAGCAGCCAAGCAGGGGGCGGCTACACCTTC. Its translation: CASSQAGGGYTF.

This clone showed up just a few times. This sequence joins TRBV6-5 and TRBJ1-2, with D perhaps matching TRBD1 (5 bases). Deletions cut 4 bases from V and 4 bases from J, with 10 bases between. This CDR3 spans 13 amino acids. The V gene's germline CDR1 is MNHEY and CDR2 SVGAGI. The CDR3 DNA sequence: TGTGCCAGCAGTTCCATGGGGCTCTATGGCTACACCTTC. Its protein product is CASSSMGLYGYTF.

The chain has TRBV15 and TRBJ1-2; no clear D. The CDR3 is 13 amino acids. With 0 bases removed from V and 3 bases from J, the gap between germline ends came to 5 bases. Germline-derived CDR1 and CDR2 are LNHNV and YYDKDF (reference sequence). CDR3 in DNA: TGTGCCACCAGCAGAGAGGCCGACTATGGCTACACCTTC. It is translated as CATSREADYGYTF. Combining the CDR3 with reference TRBV15 and TRBJ1-2 gives the whole variable domain DAMVIQNPRYQVTQFGKPVTLSCSQTLNHNVMYWYQQKSSQAPKLLFHYYDKDFNNEADTPDNFQSRRPNTSFCFLDIRSPGLGDTAMYLCATSREADYGYTFGSGTRLTVV.

The chain uses TRBV5-5 and TRBJ1-6; D perhaps matches TRBD1 (5 bases). CDR3 length equals 16 residues. Germline loops: CDR1 SGHKS, CDR2 YYEKEE (reference sequence). Trimming left V 3 bases short and J 7 bases short, with 17 bases between. CDR3 coding DNA: TGTGCCAGCAGCTGGACCAGGGATAGGGGCAATTCACCCCTCCACTTT. It specifies CASSWTRDRGNSPLHF.

This clone came up a few times. The rearrangement uses TRBV7-9 and TRBJ1-2, with D possibly matching TRBD1 (5 bases). The CDR3 consists of 14 residues. Trimming cost V 5 bases and J 6 bases, with 16 bases left between them. The V gene's germline CDR1 is SEHNR and CDR2 FQNEAQ (reference sequence). The CDR3 loop is CASSKGVRVNGYTF. The CDR3 DNA reads as TGTGCCAGCAGCAAAGGGGTACGGGTTAATGGCTACACCTTC.

The CDR3 region is CASSPDRVGEKLFF. CDR3 nucleotides: TGTGCCAGCAGCCCTGACAGGGTGGGTGAAAAACTGTTTTTT. The chain carries TRBV5-7 and TRBJ1-4; 7 positions agree with TRBD1. TRBV5-7 carries the ORF label, with uncertain function. Trimming took 4 bases from V and 7 from J; bases not matched to a gene: 7. The CDR3 totals 14 residues.

The CDR3 spells CASSYRGGEQYF. CDR3 coding DNA: TGTGCCAGCAGTTACAGGGGCGGCGAGCAGTACTTC. The rearrangement joins TRBV7-6 to TRBJ2-7; 7 positions match TRBD1. CDR3 length: 12 amino acids. With V trimmed by 6 bases and J by 6 bases, 5 bases remained unmatched. CDR1 and CDR2 from the germline V gene are SGHVS and FNYEAQ. Together with reference TRBV7-6 and TRBJ2-7, the CDR3 gives the full variable domain: GAGVSQSPRYKVTKRGQDVALRCDPISGHVSLYWYRQALGQGPEFLTYFNYEAQQDKSGLPNDRFSAERPEGSISTLTIQRTEQRDSAMYRCASSYRGGEQYFGPGTRLTVT.